Presented here are 26 T cell receptor beta chains from one specimen sequenced in a study of T cells in Graves' hyperthyroidism and ophthalmopathy. Authors of the study amplified TCR beta CDR3 regions from RNA transcripts. The HTBI set primed first-round TCR CDR3 RT-PCR. MiXCR was run by TCRdb on the multiplex PCR reads, yielding one entry per CDR3 protein. Among about 320,000 distinct CDR3 sequences, around 17% were seen once, and the ten largest hold roughly a third. Specimen: blood. The source is a man younger than 40 with Graves' hyperthyroidism.

This clonotype turned up a few times. This chain uses TRBV19 with TRBJ1-6; 10 bases fit TRBD1. Per germline, CDR1 LNHDA and CDR2 SQIVND (reference sequence). Trimming cost V 5 bases and J 9 bases; bases outside gene matches: 4. There are 14 residues in the CDR3. CDR3 coding DNA: TGTGCCAGTAGTGGACAGGGGGTTGGTTCACCCCTCCACTTT. This sequence encodes CASSGQGVGSPLHF.

This chain uses TRBV28 with TRBJ2-2; D is undetermined. Germline assignment: CDR1 MDHEN and CDR2 SYDVKM. V shed 8 bases and J shed 7 bases, with 14 bases lying between them. CDR3 length: 13 amino acids. The CDR3 here is CASGVGNVGELFF. CDR3 coding DNA: TGTGCCAGCGGGGTAGGGAATGTCGGGGAGCTGTTTTTT.

This clonotype has at least ten counts. The chain has TRBV20-1 and TRBJ2-7, with TRBD1 as a possible D gene (5 bases). CDR3 size: 12 residues. V was trimmed by 5 bases and J by 6 bases, leaving 14 bases between them. Per the germline V gene, CDR1 is DFQATT and CDR2 is SNEGSKA (reference sequence). CDR3 residues: CSAGIGAAEQYF. The CDR3 DNA is TGCAGTGCTGGTATAGGGGCGGCCGAGCAGTACTTC.

This sequence joins TRBV28 and TRBJ2-4; unclear D gene. Germline lookup yields CDR1 MDHEN and CDR2 SYDVKM. The CDR3 has 13 residues. V was pared by 6 bases and J by 14 bases, with 20 bases between. The DNA of the CDR3 is TGTGCCAGCAGCAGGTCCTCTAGTTTGAGAAAGTACTTC. Amino acid sequence: CASSRSSSLRKYF.

This chain uses TRBV20-1 with TRBJ1-2; no clear D gene. The germline CDR1 and CDR2 sequences are DFQATT and SNEGSKA (reference sequence). This CDR3 spans 14 amino acids. The V end was cut by 0 bases, the J end by 8 bases, with 16 bases between. The CDR3 region has the DNA TGCAGTGCTAGAGATCTTTTAGTCCTAAGGGGCTACACCTTC. Its translation is CSARDLLVLRGYTF.

Ten or more counts support this clonotype. This rearrangement joins TRBV20-1 to TRBJ1-1; 10 nucleotides match TRBD1. Germline V lookup: CDR1 DFQATT, CDR2 SNEGSKA (reference sequence). Losses at the gene ends were 5 bases for V and 4 bases for J; bases not matched to a gene: 1. The CDR3 consists of 12 residues. The CDR3 coding sequence is TGCAGTGCTGGGACAGGGGCCACTGAAGCTTTCTTT. Encoded protein: CSAGTGATEAFF.

In this sample, this clonotype turned up a few times. The chain is built from TRBV15 and TRBJ2-2, with D perhaps TRBD1 (5 bases). V was shortened by 10 bases and J by 6 bases, with 12 bases between the two germline ends. Germline V gene sequence: CDR1 LNHNV, CDR2 YYDKDF (reference sequence). The CDR3 consists of 12 residues. CDR3 nucleotide sequence: TGTGCCATAGGGGAAGGGTCCGGGGAGCTGTTTTTT. Translation gives CAIGEGSGELFF.

This clonotype has a count of ten or more. The chain uses TRBV7-3 and TRBJ2-1, with 11 bases matching TRBD2. The CDR3 has 14 residues. Germline lookup yields CDR1 SGHTA and CDR2 FQGTGA. J was trimmed by 8 bases and V by 5 bases; bases with no gene match: 5. CDR3 in DNA: TGTGCCAGCAGCGTTAGCGGGAGGGGCTATGAGCAGTTCTTC. Amino acids: CASSVSGRGYEQFF.

This clonotype was seen only a few times. This chain joins TRBV7-3 and TRBJ2-7; possibly TRBD2 for D (6 bases). The germline V gene has CDR1 SGHTA and CDR2 FQGTGA. This CDR3 spans 14 amino acids. Trimming shortened V by 5 bases and J by 6 bases, and 17 bases separated the two germline ends. CDR3 nucleotide sequence: TGTGCCAGCAGCATCCCGGGACTCCCGGGCGAGCAGTACTTC. It specifies CASSIPGLPGEQYF. Full variable domain (rest looked up from reference TRBV7-3 and TRBJ2-7): GAGVSQTPSNKVTEKGKYVELRCDPISGHTALYWYRQSLGQGPEFLIYFQGTGAADDSGLPNDRFFAVRPEGSVSTLKIQRTERGDSAVYLCASSIPGLPGEQYFGPGTRLTVT.

Only a few counts were recorded for this clonotype. A much larger clone differs by one base, so this may be a read error. This chain links TRBV12-3 or TRBV12-4 with TRBJ2-1, with TRBD2 matching 11 bases. The CDR3 covers 15 residues. CDR3 in amino acids: CASRPGLAVNNEQLF. For the CDR3, the DNA is TGTGCCAGCAGGCCGGGACTAGCGGTAAACAATGAGCAGCTCTTC.

The chain employs TRBV2 and TRBJ2-1, with D hard to call. V was pared by 7 bases and J by 10 bases, with 8 bases between. The CDR3 is 10 amino acids. Germline CDR1 and CDR2: SNHLY and FYNNEI. The CDR3 DNA reads TGTGCCAGCACGACTGGCGAGCAGTTCTTC. Translated: CASTTGEQFF.

This clonotype was seen repeatedly, ten times or more. This chain joins TRBV28 and TRBJ2-5; D is possibly TRBD1 (6 bases). The CDR3 runs 14 residues. Germline CDR1 is MDHEN and CDR2 is SYDVKM. Deletions cut 4 bases from V and 5 bases from J, with 14 bases between. CDR3 DNA sequence: TGTGCCAGCAGTTCATCGGACAGCCGGGAGACCCAGTACTTC. It specifies CASSSSDSRETQYF.

This clonotype was observed many times. The chain combines TRBV7-8 with TRBJ2-5; the D is unclear. This CDR3 has 15 residues. Germline loops: CDR1 SGHVS, CDR2 FQNEAQ. V lost 1 base, J lost 1 base, and 10 bases lay in between. The CDR3 coding sequence is TGTGCCAGCAGCTTAGTCGGAACCCCCCAAGAGACCCAGTACTTC. It encodes CASSLVGTPQETQYF.

This clonotype was detected ten times or more. The V and J genes are TRBV12-3 or TRBV12-4 and TRBJ2-1; 9 nucleotides line up with TRBD2. Trimming cost V 7 bases and J 7 bases; bases outside gene matches: 14. The CDR3 totals 16 residues. In DNA form, the CDR3 reads TGTGCCAGCACCAAAAGAGCAGCGGGAGGTACGAATGAGCAGTTCTTC. Protein: CASTKRAAGGTNEQFF.

The chain is built from TRBV3-1 and TRBJ2-7; TRBD2 aligns across 9 bases. CDR1 and CDR2 from the germline V gene are LGHDT and YNNKEL (reference sequence). After removal of 4 bases from V and 0 bases from J, the junction contained 4 bases not matched to a gene. The CDR3 runs 15 residues. CDR3 protein: CASSPLAGVSYEQYF. The CDR3 DNA reads as TGTGCCAGCAGCCCGTTAGCGGGAGTCTCCTACGAGCAGTACTTC.

The chain is built from TRBV20-1 and TRBJ2-7; D not resolved. This CDR3 contains 13 residues. The germline CDR1 and CDR2 sequences are DFQATT and SNEGSKA (reference sequence). Trimming cost V 3 bases and J 4 bases, with 13 bases left between them. This CDR3 is CSASYGAFYEQYF. In DNA, the CDR3 is TGCAGTGCTAGTTACGGAGCCTTTTACGAGCAGTACTTC.

The chain combines TRBV19 with TRBJ2-7, with a tentative D call TRBD1 (5 bases). The V gene lost 5 bases and the J gene lost 7 bases, with 15 bases spanning the gap. This CDR3 comprises 13 residues. Germline CDR1 and CDR2: LNHDA and SQIVND (reference sequence). The CDR3 region is CASSLAPGMEQYF. As DNA, the CDR3 is TGTGCCAGTAGTTTAGCCCCAGGGATGGAGCAGTACTTC.

This clonotype was seen more than once but under ten times. The genes are TRBV20-1 and TRBJ2-1; 10 bases are a match to TRBD2. This CDR3 has 14 amino acids. V shed 6 bases and J 3 bases; nucleotides not matched to a gene: 5. Germline V gene lookup returns CDR1 DFQATT and CDR2 SNEGSKA (reference sequence). The CDR3: CSAVLAGSYNEQFF. CDR3 nucleotide sequence: TGCAGTGCGGTACTAGCGGGGAGCTACAATGAGCAGTTCTTC.

This clonotype was observed at least ten times. The CDR3 coding sequence is TGTGCCAGCAGCTTCTACAGCTCCATTAGGGGGACAGATCTAAGGGATGAGCAGTTCTTC. Translation: CASSFYSSIRGTDLRDEQFF. V gene TRBV7-9 combines with J gene TRBJ2-1, with TRBD1 matching over 7 bases. With V trimmed by 3 bases and J by 8 bases, 25 bases remained unmatched. This CDR3 comprises 20 residues. Germline CDR1 reads SEHNR; CDR2 reads FQNEAQ (reference sequence).

This clonotype was seen more than once but under ten times. V usage is TRBV15 and J usage is TRBJ2-5, with no clear D. V lost 0 bases and J 2 bases, leaving 4 bases between the germline ends. The germline gives CDR1 LNHNV, CDR2 YYDKDF (reference sequence). The CDR3 sequence is 13 residues long. CDR3: CATSRDRQETQYF. As DNA, the CDR3 is TGTGCCACCAGCAGAGATCGGCAAGAGACCCAGTACTTC.

This chain connects TRBV9 to TRBJ2-1, with D possibly TRBD2 on 6 matching bases. The V gene lost 4 bases and the J gene lost 0 bases, with 11 bases spanning the gap. The CDR3 runs to 15 residues. Germline lookup yields CDR1 SGDLS and CDR2 YYNGEE. CDR3 in amino acids: CASSRDGGSYNEQFF. For the CDR3, the DNA is TGTGCCAGCAGCCGAGACGGGGGCTCCTACAATGAGCAGTTCTTC. The full variable domain, in which reference TRBV9 and TRBJ2-1 provide the parts outside the CDR3, is DSGVTQTPKHLITATGQRVTLRCSPRSGDLSVYWYQQSLDQGLQFLIQYYNGEERAKGNILERFSAQQFPDLHSELNLSSLELGDSALYFCASSRDGGSYNEQFFGPGTRLTVL.

This clonotype has ten or more counts. The gene calls are TRBV7-9 and TRBJ2-7; weak D call: TRBD1 (6 bases). The CDR3 length is 15 residues. V lost 6 bases to trimming and J lost 0 bases, with 15 bases between them. Germline assignment: CDR1 SEHNR and CDR2 FQNEAQ (reference sequence). CDR3 sequence: CASSHRDTSSYEQYF. For the CDR3, the DNA is TGTGCCAGCAGTCACCGGGACACGAGCTCCTACGAGCAGTACTTC.

This clonotype was seen more than once but under ten times. The chain carries TRBV7-2 and TRBJ2-3; no clear D. Per germline, CDR1 SGHTA and CDR2 FQGNSA. The ends were cut back, 1 base at V and 2 bases at J, with 19 bases in the middle. The CDR3 runs 18 residues. The CDR3 reads CASSLVGWWVRITDTQYF. Here the CDR3 DNA reads TGTGCCAGCAGCTTAGTGGGGTGGTGGGTACGCATCACAGATACGCAGTATTTT.

This clonotype was observed a few times. The V gene is TRBV4-1, the J gene TRBJ1-1; D not resolved. Trimming cost V 1 base and J 2 bases, with 17 bases left between them. CDR1 MGHRA and CDR2 YSYEKL come from the germline V gene. This CDR3 is 17 amino acids long. The CDR3 protein is CASSQVRGVPGNTEAFF. Written as DNA, the CDR3 is TGCGCCAGCAGCCAAGTCCGGGGTGTACCGGGCAACACTGAAGCTTTCTTT.

CDR3 in amino acids: CASSYVGQPQHF. The CDR3 DNA reads as TGTGCCAGCAGTTACGTGGGTCAGCCCCAGCATTTT. The chain couples TRBV6-2 or TRBV6-3 to TRBJ1-5, with no clear D. The CDR3 has 12 amino acids. Trimming stripped 2 bases from V and 6 bases from J, with 5 bases between. Germline V lookup: CDR1 MNHEY, CDR2 SVGEGT.

This clonotype was counted at least ten times. The V and J genes are TRBV7-8 and TRBJ1-2; D ambiguous. The CDR3 runs 14 residues. In germline, CDR1 is SGHVS, CDR2 FQNEAQ. Deletions cut 5 bases from V and 7 bases from J, with 17 bases between. The CDR3 reads CASSVRPGTTGYTF. CDR3 sequence (DNA): TGTGCCAGCAGCGTACGACCAGGAACCACTGGCTACACCTTC.